This T cell receptor beta chain was recorded in a study of T-cell reconstitution after alpha-beta-depleted transplantation in children. Germline CDR1 and CDR2: DFQATT and SNEGSKA (reference sequence). V lost 3 bases and J 5 bases, leaving 16 bases between the germline ends. The CDR3 length is 14 residues. Library preparation (for TCRbeta) was performed with unique molecular identifiers. TCRdb re-called the PCR reads through MiXCR, storing one row per CDR3 protein. The table lists about 250,000 distinct CDR3 sequences, around 25% of them singletons. The sample in question was PBMCs, mostly from graft donor cells, obtained 360 days after TCRalphabeta/CD19-depleted stem cell transplant. The receptor's source is a female patient aged 2 to 10 who had a stem cell transplant for congenital amegakaryocytic thrombocytopenia, so the T cells may come from the graft donor. This chain uses TRBV20-1 with TRBJ1-1, with D maybe TRBD1 (5 bases). CDR3 amino acids: CSASSSGRVTEAFF. The CDR3 DNA follows: TGCAGTGCTAGTTCCTCGGGGCGGGTAACTGAAGCTTTCTTT.